The 23 T cell receptor beta chains listed next were all sequenced from one sample in a study of T cell changes during pregnancy in multiple sclerosis. Assay: immunoSEQ multiplex PCR; the TCRdb copy retains only in-frame clones and omits some. Of approximately 87,000 clones in the sample, about 89% were seen once. Here the sequenced sample was CD4+ T cells from peripheral blood mononuclear cells, taken in the second trimester of pregnancy. The receptors derive from a female donor with multiple sclerosis, enrolled in a pregnancy study.

This rearrangement joins TRBV19 to TRBJ1-6, with D possibly matching TRBD1 (5 bases). CDR1 is LNHDA and CDR2 is SQIVND in the germline V gene (reference sequence). The V end was cut by 6 bases, the J end by 6 bases, with 15 bases between. The CDR3 is 15 residues long. CDR3 protein: CASSKGLPGNSPLHF. The CDR3 DNA is TGTGCCAGTAGCAAGGGACTTCCTGGTAATTCACCCCTCCACTTT.

This clone was recorded at least ten times. The rearrangement links TRBV6-5 to TRBJ2-7, with 8 bases matching TRBD1. The CDR3 has 14 amino acids. Looked up from germline, CDR1 is MNHEY and CDR2 is SVGAGI. The junction had 7 bases not matched to a gene; V was cut back by 4 bases and J by 5 bases. The CDR3 loop reads CASSLGQGRDEQYF. CDR3 coding DNA: TGTGCCAGCAGTTTAGGACAGGGTCGGGACGAGCAGTACTTC.

This chain links TRBV29-1 with TRBJ2-2, with TRBD2 matching over 11 bases. This CDR3 has 15 amino acids. V lost 3 bases, J lost 8 bases, and 8 bases stayed unmatched. The germline gives CDR1 SQVTM, CDR2 ANQGSEA. The CDR3, as DNA: TGCAGCGTTGAGGCGATAGCGGGAGGGGTGGGGGAGCTGTTTTTT. Amino acid sequence: CSVEAIAGGVGELFF.

V usage is TRBV28 and J usage is TRBJ1-1; tentatively, D is TRBD1 (6 bases). V shed 2 bases and J shed 5 bases, with 12 bases lying between them. This CDR3 comprises 14 residues. Looked up from germline, CDR1 is MDHEN and CDR2 is SYDVKM. CDR3 protein: CASSLTTGWTEAFF. The CDR3 DNA reads as TGTGCCAGCAGTTTAACCACAGGGTGGACTGAAGCTTTCTTT.

The genes are TRBV2 and TRBJ1-2; tentative D call: TRBD1 (5 bases). The V end was cut by 4 bases, the J end by 3 bases, with 18 bases between. The CDR3 consists of 16 residues. Germline loops: CDR1 SNHLY, CDR2 FYNNEI. Here the CDR3 reads CASSGNQRGLDYGYTF. In DNA form, the CDR3 reads TGTGCCAGCAGTGGAAATCAAAGGGGTTTAGACTATGGCTACACCTTC.

The J gene is TRBJ1-1, the V gene TRBV28; possible D gene TRBD1, 6 bases. Germline V gene lookup returns CDR1 MDHEN and CDR2 SYDVKM. The CDR3 consists of 14 residues. The V end lost 10 bases, the J end lost 1 base, and 16 bases lay between the germline ends. DNA of the CDR3: TGTGCCACCGTAATACAGGGCGGGAACACTGAAGCTTTCTTT. Translating gives CATVIQGGNTEAFF.

CDR3 nucleotides: TGTGCCAGCAGTTTAAGACTAGCGGACTGCGAGCAGTACTTC. Protein product: CASSLRLADCEQYF. This sequence joins TRBV27 and TRBJ2-7; 9 positions match TRBD2. Trimming removed 2 bases from V and 6 bases from J; junction bases left unmatched: 5. The germline V gene has CDR1 MNHEY and CDR2 SMNVEV (reference sequence). The CDR3 covers 14 residues.

The rearrangement uses TRBV6-1 and TRBJ2-5; D not resolved. Germline-derived CDR1 and CDR2 are MNHNS and SASEGT. The CDR3 consists of 14 residues. V lost 6 bases, J lost 4 bases, and 15 bases lay in between. CDR3 coding DNA: TGTGCCAGCAGATCGACCTGGTCGGGAGAGACCCAGTACTTC. Translating it yields CASRSTWSGETQYF.

V gene TRBV2 combines with J gene TRBJ2-7; 9 bases are shared with TRBD1. The CDR3 is 13 amino acids. Trimming cost V 7 bases and J 6 bases; bases outside gene matches: 7. The germline gives CDR1 SNHLY, CDR2 FYNNEI. The CDR3 nucleotides read TGTGCCAGCACCGGGACAGGGACGGGCGAGCAGTACTTC. The encoded protein is CASTGTGTGEQYF.

CDR3 sequence reads: CASSMGLPEQYF. The CDR3 nucleotides read TGTGCCAGCAGCATGGGGCTTCCCGAGCAGTACTTC. This chain uses TRBV11-3 with TRBJ2-7; weak D call: TRBD1 (5 bases). This CDR3 is 12 amino acids long. With 5 bases removed from V and 6 bases from J, the gap between germline ends came to 11 bases. Germline CDR1 reads SGHNT; CDR2 reads YENEEA.

CDR3 in DNA: TGTGCCAGCAGTTACTTGAGGGGGGGGGAGACCCAGTACTTC. It codes for CASSYLRGGETQYF. The chain recombines TRBV6-5 with TRBJ2-5; the D gene is possibly TRBD2 (7 bases). Trimming pared 1 base from V and 5 bases from J, leaving 11 bases between. In germline, CDR1 is MNHEY, CDR2 SVGAGI. The CDR3 is made up of 14 amino acids.

The rearrangement uses TRBV7-9 and TRBJ2-3; TRBD2 aligns across 15 bases. The CDR3 runs 16 residues. J gave up 4 bases and V 5 bases, and 4 bases lay outside the gene matches. CDR1 is SEHNR and CDR2 is FQNEAQ in the germline V gene (reference sequence). CDR3 in DNA: TGTGCCAGCAGCCCAAGGACTAGCGGGAGGGCAGATACGCAGTATTTT. The encoded protein is CASSPRTSGRADTQYF.

V usage is TRBV28 and J usage is TRBJ1-3; D remains unclear. V was trimmed by 6 bases and J by 0 bases, leaving 15 bases between them. This CDR3 region has 16 residues. The germline V gene encodes CDR1 MDHEN and CDR2 SYDVKM. CDR3: CASSTVTGGSGNTIYF. The CDR3 DNA sequence: TGTGCCAGCAGCACTGTGACGGGAGGCTCTGGAAACACCATATATTTT.

This clone was recorded many times. The rearrangement joins TRBV9 to TRBJ2-3; 13 nucleotides match TRBD2. Trimming removed 3 bases from V and 5 bases from J; junction bases left unmatched: 3. The CDR3 totals 15 residues. Germline V gene data show CDR1 as SGDLS and CDR2 as YYNGEE. CDR3 protein: CASSELAGGIDTQYF. In DNA form, the CDR3 reads TGTGCCAGCAGCGAACTAGCGGGAGGGATAGATACGCAGTATTTT.

Concerning this clone itself: In the same sample, other DNA sequences code for this CDR3. This sequence joins TRBV5-1 and TRBJ2-5, with 16 bases fitting TRBD2. The CDR3 length is 18 residues. J gave up 1 base and V 0 bases, and 3 bases lay outside the gene matches. Looked up from germline, CDR1 is SGHRS and CDR2 is YFSETQ. The CDR3 DNA reads TGCGCCAGCAGCTTGGCGGGACTAGCGGGAGGGGGCCAAGAGACCCAGTACTTC. Amino acids: CASSLAGLAGGGQETQYF.

The V and J genes are TRBV5-4 and TRBJ2-1; 7 bases fit TRBD2. Germline loops: CDR1 SGHNT, CDR2 YYREEE (reference sequence). This CDR3 comprises 14 residues. The trim removed 2 bases at V and 6 bases at J, leaving 5 bases unmatched. CDR3 nucleotide sequence: TGTGCCAGCAGCTTAGCGGGGTACTTCAATGAGCAGTTCTTC. Encoded protein: CASSLAGYFNEQFF.

This rearrangement joins TRBV29-1 to TRBJ2-3; TRBD2 matches at 11 bases. CDR1 is SQVTM, CDR2 ANQGSEA, per germline. V was clipped by 1 base and J by 0 bases; unmatched bases: 3. This CDR3 region has 16 residues. The CDR3 bases are TGCAGCGTTGAAGGGGCTAGCGGGGGGAGCACAGATACGCAGTATTTT. It is translated as CSVEGASGGSTDTQYF.

The rearrangement links TRBV5-8 to TRBJ2-7; 9 bases agree with TRBD1. Germline loops: CDR1 SGHTS, CDR2 YDEGEE. This CDR3 has 14 residues. After removal of 3 bases from V and 7 bases from J, the junction contained 8 bases not matched to a gene. In DNA, the CDR3 is TGTGCCAGCAGCTGGGGACAGGGTGGTTTTGAGCAGTACTTC. It yields the protein CASSWGQGGFEQYF.

V usage is TRBV27 and J usage is TRBJ2-1; possible D gene TRBD1, 6 bases. This CDR3 contains 17 residues. Germline-derived CDR1 and CDR2 are MNHEY and SMNVEV (reference sequence). V lost 0 bases and J 6 bases, leaving 18 bases between the germline ends. CDR3 nucleotide sequence: TGTGCCAGCAGTTTATCAGGGTGGGGGCGGTGGCCCAATGAGCAGTTCTTC. Translated, it gives CASSLSGWGRWPNEQFF.

The chain joins TRBV15 to TRBJ2-7, with TRBD1 identical over 8 bases. CDR1 and CDR2 from the germline V gene are LNHNV and YYDKDF (reference sequence). V lost 3 bases and J lost 2; bases outside the gene matches: 12. The CDR3 contains 17 residues. The CDR3 DNA reads as TGTGCCACCAGCAGGGACACGTTGGGACAGGCAACCTACGAGCAGTACTTC. It translates to CATSRDTLGQATYEQYF.

The gene calls are TRBV18 and TRBJ1-5, with D unresolved. This CDR3 spans 13 amino acids. Per germline, CDR1 KGHSH and CDR2 LQKENI. Between the trimmed V and J ends, which lost 4 bases and 7 bases, there was a span of 11 bases. Here the CDR3 DNA reads TGTGCCAGCTCACTTAGCGAGAGGCAGCCCCAGCATTTT. Its protein product is CASSLSERQPQHF.

DNA of the CDR3: TGTGCCAGTAGGCCGACAGGGAGGACCTCCGAGCAGTACTTC. Translation: CASRPTGRTSEQYF. The chain joins TRBV6-5 to TRBJ2-7; the D gene is possibly TRBD1 (7 bases). V lost 9 bases, J lost 6 bases, and 21 bases lay in between. CDR1 and CDR2 (germline): MNHEY, SVGAGI. The CDR3 is made up of 14 amino acids.

This chain uses TRBV9 with TRBJ2-5; 8 bases are shared with TRBD2. The CDR3 covers 14 residues. Looked up from germline, CDR1 is SGDLS and CDR2 is YYNGEE. V lost 0 bases and J lost 5; bases outside the gene matches: 3. CDR3 residues: CASSVGGGYETQYF. CDR3 DNA: TGTGCCAGCAGCGTAGGCGGGGGGTATGAGACCCAGTACTTC. Full variable domain (outside the CDR3, taken from reference TRBV9 and TRBJ2-5): DSGVTQTPKHLITATGQRVTLRCSPRSGDLSVYWYQQSLDQGLQFLIQYYNGEERAKGNILERFSAQQFPDLHSELNLSSLELGDSALYFCASSVGGGYETQYFGPGTRLLVL.